Shown below are 30 T cell receptor beta chains from a single sample sequenced in a study of OX40 agonist ivuxolimab in advanced cancers. The repertoire was sequenced with immunoSEQ multiplex PCR; TCRdb's copy has only in-frame clones and lacks some. Among some 21,000 clones listed, roughly four fifths were seen once. Sequencing was performed on CD4+ or CD8+ T cells sorted from blood, taken in a trial of the OX40 agonist ivuxolimab. Every receptor here comes from an adult with an advanced solid tumor such as melanoma, head and neck, liver or kidney cancer.

The chain combines TRBV28 with TRBJ2-4; D not certain. Germline CDR1 and CDR2: MDHEN and SYDVKM. With 7 bases removed from V and 8 bases from J, the gap between germline ends came to 15 bases. The CDR3 has 13 residues. The CDR3 bases are TGTGCCAGCACCCCGGACCGTACACACATTCAGTACTTC. Translating gives CASTPDRTHIQYF.

This clone was observed a handful of times. The same CDR3 is also encoded by other DNA sequences in this sample. The gene calls are TRBV11-3 and TRBJ2-7; D remains ambiguous. This CDR3 region has 13 residues. Germline values: CDR1 SGHNT, CDR2 YENEEA. Deletions cut 0 bases from V and 3 bases from J, with 6 bases between. The CDR3 protein is CASSLEPGYEQYF. The CDR3 DNA reads TGTGCCAGCAGCTTAGAACCCGGCTACGAGCAGTACTTC.

The chain joins TRBV5-1 to TRBJ2-3; D perhaps matches TRBD1 (5 bases). V was trimmed by 0 bases and J by 2 bases, leaving 16 bases between them. There are 17 residues in the CDR3. Germline V gives CDR1 SGHRS, CDR2 YFSETQ. CDR3 residues: CASSLASRAPLTDTQYF. The CDR3 DNA follows: TGCGCCAGCAGCTTGGCCAGCAGGGCGCCCCTCACAGATACGCAGTATTTT. Full variable domain (missing parts from reference TRBV5-1 and TRBJ2-3): KAGVTQTPRYLIKTRGQQVTLSCSPISGHRSVSWYQQTPGQGLQFLFEYFSETQRNKGNFPGRFSGRQFSNSRSEMNVSTLELGDSALYLCASSLASRAPLTDTQYFGPGTRLTVL.

V is TRBV7-8 and J is TRBJ1-5; no clear D. Trimming left V 3 bases short and J 7 bases short, with 13 bases between. CDR1 and CDR2 from the germline V gene are SGHVS and FQNEAQ. The CDR3 is made up of 14 amino acids. CDR3 nucleotides: TGTGCCAGCAGCTTCGGACCCGGACGACAGCCCCAGCATTTT. Encoded protein: CASSFGPGRQPQHF.

About this clone itself: The CDR3 ends on some other residue instead of the conserved phenylalanine or tryptophan, so this is likely a read error. The DNA is omitted, as the CDR3 cannot be located on it reliably, and the CDR3 follows TCRdb's listing. V and J are TRBV14 and TRBJ2-7. A total of 10 residues make up the CDR3, ends included. Germline V gene sequence: CDR1 SGHDN, CDR2 FVKESK. The CDR3 here is CASSQMSRGG.

For this clone: Relative to the germline gene, one junction end is altered; a read error may explain this. CDR3 protein: CASSLEGLAGYNEQFF. DNA for the CDR3: TGTGCTAGCAGCTTAGAAGGACTAGCGGGCTACAATGAGCAGTTCTTC. J is TRBJ2-1 and V is TRBV7-7; TRBD2 agrees at 11 bases. CDR3 size: 16 residues. Germline lookup yields CDR1 SSHAT and CDR2 FNYEAQ (reference sequence). Filled out from reference TRBV7-7 and TRBJ2-1, the complete variable domain reads GAGVSQSPRYKVTKRGQDVTLRCDPISSHATLYWYQQALGQGPEFLTYFNYEAQPDKSGLPSDRFSAERPEGSISTLTIQRTEQRDSAMYRCASSLEGLAGYNEQFFGPGTRLTVL.

This chain connects TRBV6-5 to TRBJ1-1; D call uncertain. The ends were cut back, 5 bases at V and 6 bases at J, with 13 bases in the middle. Germline V gene data show CDR1 as MNHEY and CDR2 as SVGAGI. CDR3 length: 13 residues. CDR3 bases: TGTGCCAGCAGTCCCCTTCGAGGCGCTGAAGCTTTCTTT. As protein: CASSPLRGAEAFF.

This chain uses TRBV28 with TRBJ1-2; D gene ambiguous. Between the trimmed V and J ends, which lost 3 bases and 1 base, there was a span of 0 bases. The length of the CDR3 is 11 residues. Germline loops: CDR1 MDHEN, CDR2 SYDVKM. The CDR3 protein is CASSFNYGYTF. CDR3 nucleotides: TGTGCCAGCAGTTTTAACTATGGCTACACCTTC.

The J gene is TRBJ2-7, the V gene TRBV4-1, with 7 bases aligning to TRBD2. The V gene's germline CDR1 is MGHRA and CDR2 YSYEKL. V shed 0 bases, J shed 4 bases, and the junction held 6 bases outside the gene matches. This CDR3 is 15 amino acids long. This CDR3 is CASSQEGEGRYEQYF. CDR3 sequence (DNA): TGCGCCAGCAGCCAAGAGGGGGAGGGCCGATACGAGCAGTACTTC.

A single count supports this clone. The rearrangement uses TRBV4-1 and TRBJ2-7; 7 positions agree with TRBD1. CDR3 length: 15 residues. V lost 0 bases, J lost 0 bases, and 2 bases stayed unmatched. Germline lookup yields CDR1 MGHRA and CDR2 YSYEKL. Here the CDR3 DNA reads TGCGCCAGCAGCCAAGAGTCAGGGGGCTCCTACGAGCAGTACTTC. Its protein is CASSQESGGSYEQYF.

The CDR3 DNA sequence: TGTGCCAGCAGCTTTCAAGAGACCCAGTACTTC. It yields the protein CASSFQETQYF. V gene TRBV5-6 combines with J gene TRBJ2-5; D gene unclear. This CDR3 spans 11 amino acids. Germline V gives CDR1 SGHDT, CDR2 YYEEEE. V was shortened by 2 bases and J by 2 bases, with 1 base between the two germline ends.

The chain uses TRBV2 and TRBJ2-5; D call uncertain. V was shortened by 0 bases and J by 5 bases, with 10 bases between the two germline ends. CDR3 length equals 14 residues. Germline V gene lookup returns CDR1 SNHLY and CDR2 FYNNEI. The CDR3: CASSEARGLETQYF. CDR3 nucleotides: TGTGCCAGCAGTGAAGCGCGAGGTCTTGAGACCCAGTACTTC.

CDR3 protein: CASSPDRGQQEQYF. The DNA for the CDR3 is TGTGCCAGCAGCCCGGACAGGGGGCAGCAAGAGCAGTACTTC. J is TRBJ2-7 and V is TRBV7-8; 11 nucleotides line up with TRBD1. Trimming at V came to 5 bases and at J to 7 bases, leaving 7 bases not matched to a gene. CDR3 length: 14 amino acids. Per the germline V gene, CDR1 is SGHVS and CDR2 is FQNEAQ.

This sequence joins TRBV19 and TRBJ2-1; 10 nucleotides line up with TRBD1. The length of the CDR3 is 13 residues. Germline lookup yields CDR1 LNHDA and CDR2 SQIVND (reference sequence). Germline trimming cut 5 bases from V and 8 bases from J; bases unmatched to any gene: 3. CDR3 loop: CASSAGTGDEQFF. The CDR3 DNA is TGTGCCAGTAGTGCCGGGACAGGGGATGAGCAGTTCTTC. Combining the CDR3 with reference TRBV19 and TRBJ2-1 gives the whole variable domain DGGITQSPKYLFRKEGQNVTLSCEQNLNHDAMYWYRQDPGQGLRLIYYSQIVNDFQKGDIAEGYSVSREKKESFPLTVTSAQKNPTAFYLCASSAGTGDEQFFGPGTRLTVL.

The chain combines TRBV28 with TRBJ1-1; no reliable D call. V was cut by 5 bases and J by 4 bases, with 20 bases left in between. Germline V gives CDR1 MDHEN, CDR2 SYDVKM. The CDR3 covers 16 residues. This chain's CDR3 is CASSPFYLKLGTEAFF. CDR3 bases: TGTGCCAGCAGTCCCTTTTACCTGAAACTAGGCACTGAAGCTTTCTTT.

This chain uses TRBV5-6 with TRBJ2-3, with no clear D. Trimming took off 5 bases at V and 6 bases at J, with 13 bases between the two ends. Germline CDR1 SGHDT, CDR2 YYEEEE. The CDR3 sequence is 13 residues long. The CDR3: CASSLIPGDTQYF. Here the CDR3 DNA reads TGTGCCAGCAGTCTGATCCCCGGGGATACGCAGTATTTT.

The V and J genes are TRBV9 and TRBJ2-1, with D maybe TRBD2 (6 bases). V was trimmed by 3 bases and J by 0 bases, leaving 19 bases between them. This CDR3 is built from 18 residues. In germline, CDR1 is SGDLS, CDR2 YYNGEE. The CDR3 is CASSASSGLLSSYNEQFF. As DNA, the CDR3 is TGTGCCAGCAGCGCCTCCAGCGGGCTGCTGAGCTCCTACAATGAGCAGTTCTTC. The full variable domain, its missing parts supplied by reference TRBV9 and TRBJ2-1, is DSGVTQTPKHLITATGQRVTLRCSPRSGDLSVYWYQQSLDQGLQFLIQYYNGEERAKGNILERFSAQQFPDLHSELNLSSLELGDSALYFCASSASSGLLSSYNEQFFGPGTRLTVL.

This chain uses TRBV9 with TRBJ2-1; D not resolved. The CDR3 runs to 13 residues. V shed 0 bases and J shed 6 bases, with 7 bases lying between them. Looked up from germline, CDR1 is SGDLS and CDR2 is YYNGEE. This CDR3 is CASSVEVRNEQFF. In DNA form, the CDR3 reads TGTGCCAGCAGCGTAGAAGTGCGCAATGAGCAGTTCTTC.

V and J are TRBV7-3 and TRBJ2-1; 7 bases are shared with TRBD2. V lost 1 base, J lost 6 bases, and 3 bases stayed unmatched. This CDR3 has 14 residues. CDR1 SGHTA and CDR2 FQGTGA come from the germline V gene. The CDR3 is CASSLSASGNEQFF. CDR3 coding DNA: TGTGCCAGCAGCTTAAGTGCTAGCGGCAATGAGCAGTTCTTC.

The chain links TRBV2 to TRBJ2-5; maybe TRBD2 (6 bases). Trimming shortened V by 4 bases and J by 4 bases, and 16 bases separated the two germline ends. Germline CDR1 SNHLY, CDR2 FYNNEI. This CDR3 is 15 amino acids long. The CDR3 DNA reads TGTGCCAGCAGTGGGTGGGGGGTACCTGGAGAGACCCAGTACTTC. It yields the protein CASSGWGVPGETQYF.

This chain connects TRBV5-1 to TRBJ2-7; 10 bases agree with TRBD1. Germline trimming cut 3 bases from V and 3 bases from J; bases unmatched to any gene: 6. Per the germline V gene, CDR1 is SGHRS and CDR2 is YFSETQ. The CDR3 runs to 15 residues. The CDR3 sequence: CASSSGQGVNYEQYF. For the CDR3, the DNA is TGCGCCAGCAGCTCCGGACAGGGGGTGAACTACGAGCAGTACTTC.

This clone was observed once. The chain employs TRBV30 and TRBJ2-3; 7 bases are shared with TRBD2. Looked up from germline, CDR1 is GTSNPN and CDR2 is SVGIG (reference sequence). The CDR3 sequence is 14 residues long. Trimming at V came to 4 bases and at J to 4 bases, leaving 8 bases not matched to a gene. This CDR3 reads CAWKHLGGADTQYF. The CDR3 DNA reads TGTGCCTGGAAGCATTTGGGGGGGGCAGATACGCAGTATTTT.

This rearrangement joins TRBV4-1 to TRBJ2-3; D unresolved. The CDR3 has 15 residues. The V and J ends lost 1 base and 0 bases respectively, with 8 bases between them. CDR1 and CDR2 (germline): MGHRA, YSYEKL. The CDR3 loop is CASSQGLTSTDTQYF. CDR3 bases: TGCGCCAGCAGCCAAGGTCTTACTAGCACAGATACGCAGTATTTT.

The chain combines TRBV19 with TRBJ1-3; TRBD1 is a possible D gene (5 bases). Trimming took 7 bases from V and 0 from J, leaving 16 bases between them. Germline V gene lookup returns CDR1 LNHDA and CDR2 SQIVND (reference sequence). The CDR3 runs to 16 residues. The CDR3 DNA reads as TGTGCCAGTATCCCGGCGGGGACCGTCTCTGGAAACACCATATATTTT. Protein: CASIPAGTVSGNTIYF.

The V and J genes are TRBV2 and TRBJ2-7; D is tentatively TRBD1 or TRBD2 (5 bases each). Trimming took 8 bases from V and 2 from J, leaving 13 bases between them. Germline CDR1 reads SNHLY; CDR2 reads FYNNEI. CDR3 size: 13 residues. In DNA, the CDR3 is TGTGCCAGCGACGGGACGCCGCCCTACGAGCAGTACTTC. Its translation is CASDGTPPYEQYF.

The V and J genes are TRBV6-5 and TRBJ1-1, with a possible D match to TRBD1 (6 bases). Trimming took 0 bases from V and 5 from J, leaving 13 bases between them. Germline CDR1 MNHEY, CDR2 SVGAGI. This CDR3 region has 15 residues. This CDR3 reads CASSYSNGGRTEAFF. The CDR3, as DNA: TGTGCCAGCAGTTACTCCAACGGGGGCCGAACTGAAGCTTTCTTT.

In the case of this clone: The same CDR3 can be traced to other DNA sequences in this sample. The chain employs TRBV19 and TRBJ2-7; 9 bases map to TRBD1. Germline trimming cut 6 bases from V and 1 base from J; bases unmatched to any gene: 4. Germline-derived CDR1 and CDR2 are LNHDA and SQIVND (reference sequence). The CDR3 spans 14 residues. The CDR3 DNA sequence: TGTGCCAGTAGCCCCGGGACAGGGTCCTACGAGCAGTACTTC. Protein: CASSPGTGSYEQYF.

Regarding this clone: At one end, the junction sequence differs from germline, possibly due to a read error. The rearrangement uses TRBV7-7 and TRBJ2-2, with D maybe TRBD1 (6 bases). CDR1 is SSHAT and CDR2 is FNYEAQ in the germline V gene (reference sequence). The CDR3 contains 17 residues. This CDR3 reads CASSFDVTGPNTGELFF. For the CDR3, the DNA is TGTGCTAGCAGCTTCGACGTGACAGGACCGAACACCGGGGAGCTGTTTTTT.

This chain links TRBV15 with TRBJ2-1; 10 bases match TRBD2. The ends lost 0 bases at V and 6 bases at J; junction bases unmatched: 11. Germline loops: CDR1 LNHNV, CDR2 YYDKDF (reference sequence). The length of the CDR3 is 18 residues. The CDR3 spells CATSREAPSGSNGNEQFF. In DNA form, the CDR3 reads TGTGCCACCAGCAGAGAGGCCCCTAGCGGGAGTAACGGCAATGAGCAGTTCTTC.

The rearrangement uses TRBV5-6 and TRBJ2-7, with TRBD2 matching 7 bases. The germline CDR1 and CDR2 sequences are SGHDT and YYEEEE. V was pared by 3 bases and J by 3 bases, with 6 bases of the junction left unmatched. This CDR3 contains 14 residues. The chain's CDR3 is CASSYRDYLYEQYF. The CDR3 nucleotides are TGTGCCAGCAGCTATCGGGACTACCTCTACGAGCAGTACTTC.